This is a list of T cell receptor beta chains from one sample in a study of Graves' ophthalmopathy and Graves' hyperthyroidism. TCRdb passed the multiplex PCR reads through MiXCR, listing each CDR3 protein once. The data hold over 150,000 distinct CDR3 sequences, with over 35% observed a single time. The sample comprised peripheral blood. These receptors were obtained from a woman in her thirties or forties with Graves' ophthalmopathy. Each CDR3 is given without its conserved first and last residue. Each record gives: V gene, J gene, clone size, D gene, CDR3 protein. A D gene is named only where the DNA matches it firmly. Rows may omit the clone size; those that give it use once, few, many or a size class.

v_gene: TRBV12-3/TRBV12-4; j_gene: TRBJ1-1; abundance: many; d_gene: -; CDR3aa: ASSSTVGTEAF
v_gene: TRBV20-1; j_gene: TRBJ2-2; abundance: -; d_gene: TRBD2; CDR3aa: SATLLAGVAGELF
v_gene: TRBV20-1; j_gene: TRBJ2-5; abundance: many; d_gene: -; CDR3aa: SARGQQETQY
v_gene: TRBV4-2; j_gene: TRBJ2-2; abundance: -; d_gene: TRBD1; CDR3aa: ASSQGTGLRTNTGELF
v_gene: TRBV9; j_gene: TRBJ1-2; abundance: -; d_gene: -; CDR3aa: ASSVGPGFDYGYT
v_gene: TRBV6-5; j_gene: TRBJ2-2; abundance: many; d_gene: TRBD1; CDR3aa: ATASTGDTGELF
v_gene: TRBV2; j_gene: TRBJ1-2; abundance: many; d_gene: -; CDR3aa: ASSEPGTYGYT
v_gene: TRBV28; j_gene: TRBJ1-6; abundance: -; d_gene: TRBD1; CDR3aa: ASSSTGGSGSPLH
v_gene: TRBV3-1; j_gene: TRBJ2-5; abundance: many; d_gene: TRBD2; CDR3aa: ASLSDRGGRETQY
v_gene: TRBV30; j_gene: TRBJ2-6; abundance: few; d_gene: -; CDR3aa: AWSVGYGANVLT
v_gene: TRBV4-1; j_gene: TRBJ2-7; abundance: many; d_gene: -; CDR3aa: ASSQDPRYYEQY
v_gene: TRBV2; j_gene: TRBJ2-7; abundance: many; d_gene: -; CDR3aa: ASSDAPYEQY
v_gene: TRBV20-1; j_gene: TRBJ2-7; abundance: -; d_gene: TRBD1; CDR3aa: SAIGTTGDSSYEQY
v_gene: TRBV27; j_gene: TRBJ2-5; abundance: -; d_gene: -; CDR3aa: ASSFVAEDQETQY
v_gene: TRBV20-1; j_gene: TRBJ2-2; abundance: many; d_gene: -; CDR3aa: SARDRGLGLNTGELF
v_gene: TRBV5-1; j_gene: TRBJ1-1; abundance: many; d_gene: -; CDR3aa: ASSLSRGNTEAF
v_gene: TRBV7-2; j_gene: TRBJ1-6; abundance: -; d_gene: TRBD1; CDR3aa: ASSFRTGGSPLH
v_gene: TRBV24-1; j_gene: TRBJ2-2; abundance: many; d_gene: TRBD1; CDR3aa: ATAHGQGSGELF
v_gene: TRBV6-5; j_gene: TRBJ2-5; abundance: many; d_gene: -; CDR3aa: ASTYQGGQTQY
v_gene: TRBV6-2/TRBV6-3; j_gene: TRBJ2-5; abundance: once; d_gene: TRBD1; CDR3aa: ASSYSWQGAGETQY
v_gene: TRBV18; j_gene: TRBJ2-5; abundance: many; d_gene: -; CDR3aa: ASSPPGQETQY
v_gene: TRBV4-2; j_gene: TRBJ2-7; abundance: many; d_gene: -; CDR3aa: ASSLPSPYEQY
v_gene: TRBV30; j_gene: TRBJ1-2; abundance: -; d_gene: -; CDR3aa: AWSGILQGNYGYT
v_gene: TRBV6-1; j_gene: TRBJ1-1; abundance: many; d_gene: TRBD1; CDR3aa: ASSQQGDTEAF
v_gene: TRBV6-2/TRBV6-3; j_gene: TRBJ1-1; abundance: many; d_gene: -; CDR3aa: ASRHSESLIMNTEAF
v_gene: TRBV12-3/TRBV12-4; j_gene: TRBJ1-2; abundance: many; d_gene: -; CDR3aa: ASTQSAGNYGYT
v_gene: TRBV12-5; j_gene: TRBJ1-1; abundance: many; d_gene: -; CDR3aa: ASGSKNHYNTEAF
v_gene: TRBV12-3/TRBV12-4; j_gene: TRBJ1-2; abundance: -; d_gene: -; CDR3aa: ASRGSWDPPYGYT
v_gene: TRBV6-5; j_gene: TRBJ2-7; abundance: few; d_gene: -; CDR3aa: ASSYSEGLGEQY
v_gene: TRBV11-2; j_gene: TRBJ2-2; abundance: many; d_gene: -; CDR3aa: ASSSTRNTGELF